This TCR beta chain was identified in a study of control samples from healthy donors and cancer patients. Per germline, CDR1 SNHLY and CDR2 FYNNEI. V was pared by 4 bases and J by 0 bases, with 3 bases of the junction left unmatched. There are 15 residues in the CDR3. Some clones are missing from TCRdb's copy, which holds only in-frame ones; the method was immunoSEQ multiplex PCR. This sample has approximately 120,000 clones, with roughly 92% found just once. This receptor was obtained from a man older than 75 with head and neck cancer. The sequencing sample was made of PBMCs. V usage is TRBV2 and J usage is TRBJ1-5; 7 bases fit TRBD1. Written as DNA, the CDR3 is TGTGCCAGCAGTGTGACAGGGCTTAGCAATCAGCCCCAGCATTTT. Encoded protein: CASSVTGLSNQPQHF.